Each of the 14 T cell receptor beta chains below was sequenced from the same sample in a study of T-cell reconstitution after alpha-beta-depleted transplantation in children. TCRbeta library preparation incorporated unique molecular identifiers. TCRdb reprocessed the PCR reads via MiXCR and lists one record per CDR3 protein. The table has around 600,000 distinct CDR3 sequences, under 25% seen once. The material sequenced was PBMCs, mostly from graft donor cells, taken 360 days after TCRalphabeta/CD19-depleted stem cell transplant. All receptors derive from a boy in the first two years of life who had a stem cell transplant for acute myeloid leukemia, so the T cells may come from the graft donor.

This clonotype has just one count. The chain is built from TRBV5-6 and TRBJ2-5; 10 bases match TRBD2. V lost 4 bases, J lost 1 base, and 4 bases stayed unmatched. CDR3 size: 15 residues. Germline CDR1 reads SGHDT; CDR2 reads YYEEEE. CDR3 amino acids: CASSTVAGGQETQYF. As DNA, the CDR3 is TGTGCCAGCAGCACCGTAGCGGGGGGCCAAGAGACCCAGTACTTC.

V gene TRBV4-3 combines with J gene TRBJ2-6; D not certain. V gave up 0 bases and J gave up 0 bases, with 9 bases separating them. The CDR3 has 17 amino acids. The germline V gene has CDR1 LGHNA and CDR2 YSLEER. The CDR3 sequence: CASSQDTASSGANVLTF. Here the CDR3 DNA reads TGCGCCAGCAGCCAAGATACCGCGAGCTCTGGGGCCAACGTCCTGACTTTC.

This clonotype was found many times. The chain links TRBV12-3 or TRBV12-4 to TRBJ2-2; D ambiguous. Trimming removed 5 bases at V and 11 bases at J, with 6 bases between. The CDR3 has 10 residues. CDR3 in amino acids: CASSRGELFF. CDR3 DNA sequence: TGTGCCAGCAGTCGCGGAGAGCTGTTTTTT.

This clonotype turned up a few times. The chain has TRBV10-3 and TRBJ2-6, with D hard to call. The CDR3 has 17 residues. Germline V gene data show CDR1 as ENHRY and CDR2 as SYGVKD. With 0 bases removed from V and 0 bases from J, the gap between germline ends came to 9 bases. The CDR3 coding sequence is TGTGCCATCAGTGAGTCGATAGGGCTCTCTGGGGCCAACGTCCTGACTTTC. Amino acids: CAISESIGLSGANVLTF.

There are many counts of this clonotype. V gene TRBV20-1 combines with J gene TRBJ2-5; TRBD2 agrees at 12 bases. CDR1 DFQATT and CDR2 SNEGSKA come from the germline V gene (reference sequence). There are 14 residues in the CDR3. Trimming took 1 base from V and 7 from J; bases not matched to a gene: 4. CDR3 DNA: TGCAGTGCTAGAGTGATGGGACTAGCGGGGACCCAGTACTTC. It translates to CSARVMGLAGTQYF.

This chain links TRBV20-1 with TRBJ1-4; TRBD1 is a possible D gene (6 bases). Germline V gene data show CDR1 as DFQATT and CDR2 as SNEGSKA (reference sequence). V lost 2 bases and J lost 5, with 12 bases in between. This CDR3 spans 14 amino acids. This CDR3 is CSARRGLENEKLFF. The DNA of the CDR3 is TGCAGTGCTAGACGGGGGCTGGAAAATGAAAAACTGTTTTTT.

This clonotype was seen ten or more times. The chain combines TRBV12-3 or TRBV12-4 with TRBJ1-1; D remains unclear. The length of the CDR3 is 13 residues. Trimming stripped 6 bases from V and 1 base from J, with 9 bases between. The CDR3 spells CASRQRENTEAFF. The CDR3 DNA follows: TGTGCCAGCAGACAAAGGGAGAACACTGAAGCTTTCTTT.

This chain joins TRBV20-1 and TRBJ2-7, with 7 positions matching TRBD1. The CDR3 runs 12 residues. Germline CDR1 DFQATT, CDR2 SNEGSKA (reference sequence). J was trimmed by 5 bases and V by 4 bases; bases with no gene match: 5. In DNA, the CDR3 is TGCAGTGCTATAGGGGGCTCGGACGAGCAGTACTTC. Protein product: CSAIGGSDEQYF.

In this sample, this clonotype turned up many times. V usage is TRBV5-4 and J usage is TRBJ2-3; 8 bases fit TRBD2. The CDR3 is made up of 15 amino acids. Trimming at V came to 3 bases and at J to 4 bases, leaving 7 bases not matched to a gene. In germline, CDR1 is SGHNT, CDR2 YYREEE (reference sequence). DNA of the CDR3: TGTGCCAGCAGCTGGAAGCGGGGGAGGGCAGATACGCAGTATTTT. Its translation is CASSWKRGRADTQYF.

Points on this clonotype: This sequence may be a read error, since a much larger clone differs from it by one base. The chain has TRBV4-1 and TRBJ2-4, with D hard to call. With 4 bases removed from V and 10 bases from J, the gap between germline ends came to 11 bases. Germline loops: CDR1 MGHRA, CDR2 YSYEKL. CDR3 length: 12 residues. The CDR3 region is CASSRDRSIQYF. DNA for the CDR3: TGCGCCAGCAGCCGAGATCGGAGTATTCAGTACTTC.

This clonotype was recorded a few times. Here the CDR3 reads CASSLGTGEEQYF. The DNA for the CDR3 is TGCGCCAGCAGCTTGGGTACAGGGGAAGAGCAGTACTTC. The chain is built from TRBV5-1 and TRBJ2-7; TRBD1 agrees at 7 bases. Germline CDR1 SGHRS, CDR2 YFSETQ. Trimming cost V 0 bases and J 7 bases; bases outside gene matches: 4. The CDR3 is 13 residues long.

This chain links TRBV9 with TRBJ2-1, with D tentatively TRBD2 (7 bases). Deletions cut 3 bases from V and 3 bases from J, with 10 bases between. Per the germline V gene, CDR1 is SGDLS and CDR2 is YYNGEE. This CDR3 is 14 amino acids long. The CDR3 region has the DNA TGTGCCAGCAGCGGCGGGGGCCTCTACAATGAGCAGTTCTTC. Encoded protein: CASSGGGLYNEQFF.

This clonotype appeared many times. The chain carries TRBV4-3 and TRBJ2-4, with D possibly being TRBD1 or TRBD2 (6 bases each). Per the germline V gene, CDR1 is LGHNA and CDR2 is YSLEER. V shed 1 base and J shed 4 bases, with 11 bases lying between them. The CDR3 covers 15 residues. CDR3 sequence: CASSQGPGAKNIQYF. The CDR3 DNA reads TGCGCCAGCAGCCAAGGACCGGGGGCTAAAAACATTCAGTACTTC.

The chain has TRBV15 and TRBJ1-5; no firm D call. V was trimmed by 1 base and J by 4 bases, leaving 8 bases between them. CDR3 length: 14 residues. Germline V gene data show CDR1 as LNHNV and CDR2 as YYDKDF (reference sequence). CDR3: CATSRGAGNQPQHF. The CDR3 nucleotides are TGTGCCACCAGCAGAGGAGCGGGGAATCAGCCCCAGCATTTT. Based on the CDR3 plus reference TRBV15 and TRBJ1-5, the full variable domain is DAMVIQNPRYQVTQFGKPVTLSCSQTLNHNVMYWYQQKSSQAPKLLFHYYDKDFNNEADTPDNFQSRRPNTSFCFLDIRSPGLGDTAMYLCATSRGAGNQPQHFGDGTRLSIL.